Listed here are 22 T cell receptor beta chains from one sample, sequenced in a study of cytomegalovirus exposure and HLA in healthy donors. A multiplex PCR was run with 60 Vbeta primers and 13 Jbeta primers. The assay was immunoSEQ multiplex PCR, and TCRdb's table has in-frame clones only and misses some. The sample contains 170,000 or so clones, around 77% of which appear only once. The sample taken for sequencing was PBMCs. Receptor source: a woman aged 30 to 39 in good health and CMV-seronegative.

The chain joins TRBV18 to TRBJ2-5, with 9 nucleotides matching TRBD1. The J call may be wrong; the DNA end is better matched by TRBJ2-7. This CDR3 region has 15 residues. Germline-derived CDR1 and CDR2 are KGHSH and LQKENI. Written as DNA, the CDR3 is TGTGCCAGCTCATCCTCGGGACAGGGCTCCTACGAGCAGTACTTC. It translates to CASSSSGQGSYEQYF.

The chain has TRBV21-1 and TRBJ1-6; the table's D call, TRBD1, has no DNA check behind it. TRBV21-1 is a recognized pseudogene. This CDR3 has 15 residues. CDR3 residues: CASSARQGQKSPLHF. CDR3 nucleotide sequence: TGTGCCAGCAGCGCCCGACAGGGTCAAAAATCACCCCTCCACTTT.

This chain joins TRBV18 and TRBJ1-5; D not certain. V gave up 3 bases and J gave up 6 bases, with 9 bases separating them. Germline loops: CDR1 KGHSH, CDR2 LQKENI. The CDR3 is 13 amino acids. CDR3 nucleotide sequence: TGTGCCAGCTCACCCGCGGGGTTTCAGCCCCAGCATTTT. Protein: CASSPAGFQPQHF.

This rearrangement joins TRBV6-6 to TRBJ2-3; 8 nucleotides line up with TRBD2. Looked up from germline, CDR1 is MNHNY and CDR2 is SVGAGI (reference sequence). The trim removed 4 bases at V and 3 bases at J, leaving 6 bases unmatched. This CDR3 comprises 15 residues. CDR3 DNA sequence: TGTGCCAGCAGTTCCAGGACTAGCCGGACAGATACGCAGTATTTT. As protein: CASSSRTSRTDTQYF.

The J gene is TRBJ2-3, the V gene TRBV19; tentative D call: TRBD2 (6 bases). Germline-derived CDR1 and CDR2 are LNHDA and SQIVND (reference sequence). V gave up 10 bases and J gave up 6 bases, with 14 bases separating them. The CDR3 length is 12 residues. The CDR3 spells CATSSGGDTQYF. CDR3 DNA: TGTGCCACCAGCTCCGGAGGGGATACGCAGTATTTT.

V usage is TRBV18 and J usage is TRBJ1-2; 7 nucleotides match TRBD1. Germline V lookup: CDR1 KGHSH, CDR2 LQKENI. The CDR3 totals 15 residues. Trimming removed 3 bases from V and 0 bases from J; junction bases left unmatched: 4. The CDR3 reads CASSPEGAANYGYTF. The CDR3, as DNA: TGTGCCAGCTCACCCGAGGGGGCGGCTAACTATGGCTACACCTTC.

The rearrangement links TRBV5-1 to TRBJ1-4, with 8 positions matching TRBD1. There are 16 residues in the CDR3. Per germline, CDR1 SGHRS and CDR2 YFSETQ. Trimming took 0 bases from V and 7 from J; bases not matched to a gene: 8. CDR3 nucleotide sequence: TGCGCCAGCAGCTTGGCGATAGGGGGACAGGCTGAAAAACTGTTTTTT. Translating it yields CASSLAIGGQAEKLFF.

In its sample, this clone was seen a few times. J is TRBJ2-6 and V is TRBV7-3; 8 nucleotides align to TRBD2. Germline values: CDR1 SGHTA, CDR2 FQGTGA. The CDR3 spans 17 residues. The junction had 8 bases not matched to a gene; V was cut back by 5 bases and J by 2 bases. The DNA of the CDR3 is TGTGCCAGCAGCCGACTCGGGGGGGCAACTGGGGCCAACGTCCTGACTTTC. Translation: CASSRLGGATGANVLTF.

This clone was found once. This chain connects TRBV9 to TRBJ2-1; TRBD1 agrees at 11 bases. Germline-derived CDR1 and CDR2 are SGDLS and YYNGEE. The V gene end was trimmed by 3 bases and the J gene end by 6 bases; junction bases not matched to a gene: 8. The CDR3 loop spans 16 amino acids. Here the CDR3 DNA reads TGTGCCAGCAGCGCCCCCGGGACAGGGGGAATCAATGAGCAGTTCTTC. Protein: CASSAPGTGGINEQFF.

This chain joins TRBV10-2 and TRBJ1-6, with TRBD1 as a possible D gene (6 bases). The germline V gene has CDR1 WSHSY and CDR2 SAAADI. V lost 0 bases to trimming and J lost 0 bases, with 9 bases between them. The CDR3 sequence is 17 residues long. CDR3 bases: TGCGCCAGCAGTGAGTCACAGGGAAGCTCCTATAATTCACCCCTCCACTTT. Its translation is CASSESQGSSYNSPLHF.

V gene TRBV6-5 combines with J gene TRBJ1-5, with D perhaps matching TRBD1 (5 bases). Trimming removed 3 bases at V and 6 bases at J, with 9 bases between. The germline CDR1 and CDR2 sequences are MNHEY and SVGAGI. The CDR3 length is 13 residues. In DNA form, the CDR3 reads TGTGCCAGCAGTTATTTCGGGGGTCAGCCCCAGCATTTT. Its protein is CASSYFGGQPQHF.

V and J are TRBV5-5 and TRBJ1-5; 9 bases agree with TRBD1. The CDR3 extends over 14 amino acids. Germline CDR1 is SGHKS and CDR2 is YYEKEE (reference sequence). After removal of 0 bases from V and 6 bases from J, the junction contained 1 base not matched to a gene. CDR3 bases: TGTGCCAGCAGCTTGGACAGGGGGCCTCAGCCCCAGCATTTT. Its protein product is CASSLDRGPQPQHF.

This clone occurred a few times. The rearrangement joins TRBV6-1 to TRBJ2-1; 10 positions match TRBD2. The V gene's germline CDR1 is MNHNS and CDR2 SASEGT. The CDR3 sequence is 15 residues long. Trimming took 4 bases from V and 9 from J; bases not matched to a gene: 9. The CDR3 nucleotides read TGTGCCAGCAGTGGGCGAAGCGGGGGGGTGGGTGAGCAGTTCTTC. This encodes CASSGRSGGVGEQFF.

The chain is built from TRBV5-5 and TRBJ1-5; D remains unclear. From germline, CDR1 is SGHKS and CDR2 YYEKEE (reference sequence). The CDR3 is 14 residues long. Trimming removed 4 bases from V and 9 bases from J, with 17 bases in between. CDR3 bases: TGTGCCAGCAGCGCCGGTGGGTCCGCGGGGCCCCAGCATTTT. Translated, it gives CASSAGGSAGPQHF.

V gene TRBV25-1 combines with J gene TRBJ1-2, with TRBD1 identical over 9 bases. Germline trimming cut 3 bases from V and 4 bases from J; bases unmatched to any gene: 9. Germline V gives CDR1 MGHDK, CDR2 SYGVNS. The CDR3 is 16 amino acids. CDR3 in amino acids: CASSDTHRGRIYGYTF. Here the CDR3 DNA reads TGTGCCAGCAGTGACACCCACAGGGGGCGGATCTATGGCTACACCTTC.

The CDR3 here is CASSLEAEGTQYF. The CDR3, as DNA: TGCGCCAGCAGCTTGGAAGCCGAGGGTACGCAGTATTTT. This chain joins TRBV5-1 and TRBJ2-3; D might be TRBD2 (5 bases). From germline, CDR1 is SGHRS and CDR2 YFSETQ. V shed 0 bases and J shed 8 bases, with 10 bases lying between them. The CDR3 length is 13 residues. The full variable domain, completed using reference TRBV5-1 and TRBJ2-3, is KAGVTQTPRYLIKTRGQQVTLSCSPISGHRSVSWYQQTPGQGLQFLFEYFSETQRNKGNFPGRFSGRQFSNSRSEMNVSTLELGDSALYLCASSLEAEGTQYFGPGTRLTVL.

V usage is TRBV6-6 and J usage is TRBJ1-1; no reliable D call. CDR1 and CDR2 from the germline V gene are MNHNY and SVGAGI (reference sequence). The V end was cut by 7 bases, the J end by 1 base, with 10 bases between. The length of the CDR3 is 13 residues. CDR3 coding DNA: TGTGCCAGCAATGGACGGGGGAACACTGAAGCTTTCTTT. It codes for CASNGRGNTEAFF.

The chain couples TRBV5-8 to TRBJ1-1, with D perhaps matching TRBD1 (5 bases). Germline CDR1 is SGHTS and CDR2 is YDEGEE. V was clipped by 2 bases and J by 11 bases, with 13 bases between them. The CDR3 length is 12 residues. CDR3 bases: TGTGCCAGCAGCTTCCGGGGGACCGGGGCTTTCTTT. This encodes CASSFRGTGAFF.

V and J are TRBV28 and TRBJ1-2; 7 bases align to TRBD1. V shed 1 base, J shed 6 bases, and the junction held 8 bases outside the gene matches. The CDR3 consists of 15 residues. Germline loops: CDR1 MDHEN, CDR2 SYDVKM. CDR3 in DNA: TGTGCCAGCAGTTTATCGGCAGGGGGGCGAGATGGCTACACCTTC. Translating it yields CASSLSAGGRDGYTF.

This CDR3 is CASSPGEGTREKLFF. CDR3 nucleotides: TGTGCCAGCTCACCAGGTGAGGGAACGAGAGAAAAACTGTTTTTT. J is TRBJ1-4 and V is TRBV18, with no clear D. Trimming took off 2 bases at V and 8 bases at J, with 15 bases between the two ends. The CDR3 is 15 residues long. Germline CDR1 KGHSH, CDR2 LQKENI.

This clone was detected only once. The chain uses TRBV5-4 and TRBJ2-7, with TRBD2 identical over 7 bases. Germline V gene data show CDR1 as SGHNT and CDR2 as YYREEE (reference sequence). There are 14 residues in the CDR3. V lost 0 bases, J lost 6 bases, and 6 bases stayed unmatched. CDR3: CASSLGGGLPEQYF. The CDR3 DNA reads TGTGCCAGCAGCTTGGGGGGAGGGCTACCCGAGCAGTACTTC.

This clone was found once. This chain uses TRBV6-5 with TRBJ1-5; TRBD1 matches at 7 bases. The J segment lost 6 bases and the V segment lost 5 bases, leaving 7 bases of the junction unmatched. The CDR3 consists of 14 residues. The V gene's germline CDR1 is MNHEY and CDR2 SVGAGI. The CDR3 DNA reads as TGTGCCAGCAGTATCGACAGGGCTTTTCAGCCCCAGCATTTT. Translating it yields CASSIDRAFQPQHF.